A single sample gave rise to the 11 T cell receptor beta chains below, sequenced in a study of CD8 T cells in Susac syndrome. cDNA came from 0.5 to 1 ug RNA primed by random hexamers. TCRdb passed the immunoSEQ multiplex PCR reads through MiXCR, listing each CDR3 protein once. There are more than 55,000 distinct CDR3 sequences in the sample; around 95% occur only once, and 0.24% lies in the top ten. The sample comprised CD8+ T cells from PBMCs. The receptors here all came from a human donor in good health.

V and J are TRBV30 and TRBJ2-7; no definite D call. V lost 1 base to trimming and J lost 4 bases, with 5 bases between them. CDR1 and CDR2 from the germline V gene are GTSNPN and SVGIG (reference sequence). The CDR3 is made up of 11 amino acids. The chain's CDR3 is CAWSAGYEQYF. The CDR3 coding sequence is TGTGCCTGGAGTGCAGGTTACGAGCAGTACTTC.

The V call is TRBV29-1, the J call TRBJ2-2; D may match TRBD1 or TRBD2 (5 bases each). The CDR3 spans 15 residues. Germline CDR1 SQVTM, CDR2 ANQGSEA. Trimming stripped 2 bases from V and 0 bases from J, with 10 bases between. The CDR3 protein is CSVETGTTNTGELFF. CDR3 in DNA: TGCAGCGTTGAAACGGGGACGACGAACACCGGGGAGCTGTTTTTT.

The chain couples TRBV5-8 to TRBJ2-5; D unclear. This CDR3 has 13 residues. CDR1 and CDR2 from the germline V gene are SGHTS and YDEGEE. Trimming took 1 base from V and 5 from J, leaving 9 bases between them. Here the CDR3 reads CASSLPGWETQYF. CDR3 nucleotides: TGTGCCAGCAGCTTGCCAGGATGGGAGACCCAGTACTTC. The variable domain in full, with the rest retrieved from reference TRBV5-8 and TRBJ2-5, is EAGVTQSPTHLIKTRGQQATLRCSPISGHTSVYWYQQALGLGLQFLLWYDEGEERNRGNFPPRFSGRQFPNYSSELNVNALELEDSALYLCASSLPGWETQYFGPGTRLLVL.

The V and J genes are TRBV5-1 and TRBJ1-1; unclear D gene. V was shortened by 4 bases and J by 4 bases, with 17 bases between the two germline ends. Germline CDR1 and CDR2: SGHRS and YFSETQ. CDR3 length: 15 amino acids. CDR3 protein: CASSPGPYGVTEAFF. For the CDR3, the DNA is TGCGCCAGCAGCCCTGGGCCCTATGGGGTCACTGAAGCTTTCTTT.

This clonotype was seen once. The chain carries TRBV5-4 and TRBJ2-1; TRBD2 agrees at 10 bases. The V and J ends lost 4 bases and 6 bases, in that order; junction bases with no gene match: 19. CDR1 SGHNT and CDR2 YYREEE come from the germline V gene (reference sequence). The CDR3 loop spans 19 amino acids. The CDR3 loop reads CASSASSGGAQRSGNEQFF. As DNA, the CDR3 is TGTGCCAGCAGCGCCTCGAGCGGGGGGGCGCAGAGGTCGGGCAATGAGCAGTTCTTC.

This clonotype was detected once. The chain recombines TRBV13 with TRBJ1-1; no definite D call. The CDR3 runs 11 residues. Germline CDR1 PRHDT, CDR2 FYEKMQ (reference sequence). Trimming shortened V by 5 bases and J by 6 bases, and 7 bases separated the two germline ends. This CDR3 is CASSPGAEAFF. The CDR3 DNA reads as TGTGCCAGCAGCCCTGGGGCTGAAGCTTTCTTT.

This sequence joins TRBV5-1 and TRBJ2-7; unclear D gene. The germline V gene has CDR1 SGHRS and CDR2 YFSETQ. This CDR3 comprises 12 residues. The V end was cut by 0 bases, the J end by 3 bases, with 4 bases between. The chain's CDR3 is CASSLGYYEQYF. CDR3 bases: TGCGCCAGCAGCTTGGGCTACTACGAGCAGTACTTC.

V is TRBV14 and J is TRBJ1-5; D is unclear. CDR3 length equals 13 residues. Per germline, CDR1 SGHDN and CDR2 FVKESK. The V end lost 5 bases, the J end lost 2 bases, and 7 bases lay between the germline ends. The DNA of the CDR3 is TGTGCCAGCAGCAGGGAAGGCAATCAGCCCCAGCATTTT. Its translation: CASSREGNQPQHF.

This chain uses TRBV2 with TRBJ2-1, with 8 bases lining up with TRBD2. The length of the CDR3 is 17 residues. The J segment lost 0 bases and the V segment lost 1 base, leaving 5 bases of the junction unmatched. The germline V gene encodes CDR1 SNHLY and CDR2 FYNNEI. CDR3 amino acids: CASSEVRGGSSYNEQFF. DNA for the CDR3: TGTGCCAGCAGTGAAGTTCGGGGGGGTAGCTCCTACAATGAGCAGTTCTTC.

The chain joins TRBV6-2 or TRBV6-3 to TRBJ1-1, with D possibly TRBD1 on 6 matching bases. The V and J ends lost 2 bases and 4 bases respectively, with 14 bases between them. Germline CDR1 reads MNHEY; CDR2 reads SVGEGT. The CDR3 is 15 amino acids. Here the CDR3 reads CASSYSPGEGTEAFF. The CDR3 DNA is TGTGCCAGCAGTTACAGTCCAGGGGAGGGCACTGAAGCTTTCTTT.

The CDR3 spells CASSPSGGYNEQFF. For the CDR3, the DNA is TGTGCCAGCAGTCCCAGCGGGGGGTACAATGAGCAGTTCTTC. V is TRBV28 and J is TRBJ2-1; 9 nucleotides line up with TRBD2. The germline V gene encodes CDR1 MDHEN and CDR2 SYDVKM. The CDR3 covers 14 residues. V dropped 5 bases and J dropped 4; count of bases not matched to a gene: 3.